This TCR beta chain was documented in a study of Graves' ophthalmopathy and Graves' hyperthyroidism. With 2 bases removed from V and 6 bases from J, the gap between germline ends came to 4 bases. Germline V gene sequence: CDR1 SNHLY, CDR2 FYNNEI. This CDR3 comprises 11 residues. RNA transcripts were the template, and TCR beta CDR3 regions were amplified from them. First-round RT-PCR employed HTBI primers, with a second-round multiplex PCR after it. TCRdb used MiXCR to reprocess the multiplex PCR reads, holding one entry per CDR3 protein. The profile shows over 40,000 distinct CDR3 sequences, over 40% of them singletons.

Source material: peripheral blood. The chain recombines TRBV2 with TRBJ1-2; D remains ambiguous. The source of this sequence is an adult man with Graves' ophthalmopathy. The CDR3 reads CASSERDGYTF. Here the CDR3 DNA reads TGTGCCAGCAGTGAAAGGGATGGCTACACCTTC.